This paragraph covers one T cell receptor (beta chain) sequence. Its antigen is not identified. In each case, RNA was isolated and then reverse transcribed into cDNA as the sequencing template. TCRdb's table, derived via immunoSEQ multiplex PCR, lists solely in-frame clones and lacks some. The repertoire consists of about 100,000 clones, with under 65% occurring once and the leading ten covering roughly 25%. Peripheral blood samples and lesional scalp punch biopsies were obtained from alopecia areata patients. The data belong to a study of CD8+ T cells in alopecia areata. This CDR3 is built from 12 residues. Germline V gene lookup returns CDR1 MDHEN and CDR2 SYDVKM. Trimming removed 8 bases from V and 6 bases from J, with 14 bases in between. Overall study results and limits: Scalp sample data also include resident alphabeta T cells from normal skin. Lesional scalp, especially alopecia totalis/universalis, showed higher clonality than normal scalp.

This clonotype was obtained from a human donor with alopecia areata. Sequenced material: NKG2D-low CD8+ T cells sorted from blood. This chain uses TRBV28 with TRBJ2-7, with no clear D. In DNA form, the CDR3 reads TGTGCCAGCCGAGACCCACCGGGCGAGCAGTACTTC. Amino acids: CASRDPPGEQYF.